This TCR beta chain was sequenced in a study of cytomegalovirus exposure and HLA in healthy donors (dated by TCRdb to the late 2010s). Background on the whole study: An earlier analysis of a few hundred of the donors reported approximately 280 Gb of sequence data and roughly 120 million unique TCR beta sequences obtained from roughly 170 million T cells. The T cell repertoires of some 670 subjects were profiled by immunosequencing and related to cytomegalovirus serostatus. An earlier analysis of 500 to 650 of the donors applied high-throughput TCR beta sequencing to assess whether each TCR beta V gene segment acted as functional or pseudogenic. About 330 gigabases of sequencing data and around 90 million unique TCR sequences made up an early release that covered under 750 HLA-typed donors. The number of typed donors differed by locus: 629-630 for A, B, C, DRB1 and DQB1; 500 to 550 for DQA1; some 610 for DPA1; and 400 to 480 for DPB1. The study aimed to test whether cataloging public T cell receptors could reveal signatures of past pathogen exposure. Besides the first cohort of some 670 subjects, a separate validation cohort made up of about 120 different subjects was used. Rather than drawing on any new phenotypic data, the later analysis identified candidate immune exposures from TCR beta sequences and the way those sequences occurred across donors. A later analysis re-examined previously published TCR beta repertoires from around 670 donors and added high-resolution HLA genotyping to investigate patterns of TCR occurrence. High-throughput TCR immunosequencing, statistical association of individual TCRs with disease status, and machine learning were combined to predict cytomegalovirus infection status. Of the approximately 370 genotyped donors, 65% to 90% were placed in the genetic ancestry cluster associated with self-reported Caucasian donors. Alongside the repertoire data, information on donor age, sex, ethnicity and CMV serostatus was compiled. HLA typing covered class I and class II loci at four-digit resolution. A later genetic analysis used genome-wide SNP genotypes for 398 of the 666 donors, treating that subset as a discovery cohort. On average, around 230,000 unique TCR beta nucleotide sequences were sequenced per donor among 398 genotyped donors of the cohort, with 15% to 20% of those sequences being non-productive. Because of strong linkage in the cohort, a few DR-DQ haplotypes were treated as single units for association and clustering. All discovery cohort repertoires had been generated on a single sequencing platform.

This clone has a handful of counts. Which antigen it targets is not known. No much larger clone exists at a distance of one base, and base qualities are not known. The investigation overall reported the following: Compared with equally common non-associated chains, HLA-associated TCR beta chains in a later analysis were more clonally expanded and had lower generation probabilities. The authors suggested that the approach could potentially be extended to other disease states and immunological phenotypes. The study gave a list of about 150 TCR beta chains associated with cytomegalovirus. Broadly in line with IMGT annotations, most TCR beta V segments showed up in productive rearrangements about 90% or about 30% of the time in an earlier analysis of several hundred of the donors. Specific HLA alleles were associated with 16,951 TCR beta sequences at a false discovery rate of 0.05 in a later analysis. In this cohort, only TCR beta chains were sequenced, and detectable features were limited by the absence of alpha or paired-chain data. A group of highly shared sequence variants was considered likely to be a technical artifact of the sequencing pipeline. Some IMGT-functional V segments, including TRBV6-2 and TRBV6-3, could not be told apart with the 87-base-pair reads, so those segments were excluded. A further reported finding was that TCR beta sequences accurately predicted the HLA-A and HLA-B alleles for most subjects in the first cohort. The earlier analysis of about 600 of the donors excluded roughly 17 rarely observed V segments, including chromosome 9 orphons, because counts were too low. Because HLA typing was missing for some donors at each locus, association tests included only the typed subset. In a later analysis, the rate of TCR association differed among HLA loci, with DRB1 alleles having the most associated TCRs and HLA-C alleles having the fewest. According to a later genetic analysis, donors in an Asian-associated ancestry cluster had fewer N-insertions in productive TCRs than the roughly 670-donor mean. Strong co-occurrence of HLA alleles, especially DR and DQ, made assigning TCR associations to individual alleles difficult. Linkage disequilibrium might explain the correlated functional status among segregating V segments, but an unknown experimental factor could not be excluded. Several of the top co-occurrence clusters appeared to be linked to parvovirus B19, influenza, CMV and Epstein-Barr virus, according to a later analysis. The classifier was reported to diagnose cytomegalovirus status with high specificity and sensitivity in both the original cohort and the validation cohort. Sequencing depth was assumed to be roughly uniform across donors in the presence/absence analyses, though that assumption may not hold. V-gene and J-gene trimming of TCR beta chains was associated with a missense DCLRE1C variant in a later genetic analysis, and the association was replicated in an independent cohort. A later analysis found that most CMV-associated TCR beta chains appeared HLA-restricted, with HLA associations seemingly driven largely by CMV exposure. CMV serostatus was the only immune exposure information available for the cohort. In vitro tests confirmed that a few of the cytomegalovirus-associated TCR beta chains recognize cytomegalovirus antigens. Most TCR sequences were seen in very few donors, while some public TCRs were found in many individuals.

The CDR3 goes from the cysteine to the phenylalanine over 16 residues. Just CDR3 DNA is preserved here, 48 bases in frame from base 1. Ends trimmed: V by 2 bases, J by 6 bases; bases unmatched to a gene: 9. CDR1 and CDR2 (MNHEY, SMNVEV) derive from the germline V gene (reference sequence). In total, 600 or so healthy bone marrow donors made up the cohort. At the time of sampling, every cohort member was nominally healthy, though immune exposures that went unrecorded were likely present. The donor was CMV seropositive and was included in the group of 290 or so seropositive cohort members. Each donor provided a peripheral blood sample, and peripheral blood mononuclear cells were used for TCR beta sequencing. The Qiagen DNeasy Blood Extraction Kit was used to extract genomic DNA from the blood cell samples. The library was prepared using the immunoSEQ multiplex PCR assay. For the multiplex PCR, a mixture combining 60 forward primers for TCR Vbeta segments and 13 reverse primers for TCR Jbeta segments was used. Amplification of the CDR3 region of rearranged TCR beta genes was performed with a multiplex PCR assay on genomic DNA. Amplified TCR beta libraries were sequenced as 87-base-pair reads on the Illumina HiSeq System. Under the source paper's analysis protocol: Across the 500 to 700 repertoires, a later analysis counted about 81 million unique TCR beta chains, roughly 11 million of which were shared by at least two donors. To remove PCR and sequencing errors, raw reads were error-corrected and collapsed into unique sequences using a nearest-neighbor algorithm that merged closely related sequences. V, D and J gene segments were assigned by aligning CDR3 sequences to IMGT reference sequences. For a sequence to be retained, at least a six-nucleotide match to both a V gene segment and a J gene segment was required. Rearrangements were classified as productive when the CDR3 lacked stop codons and remained in frame with V and J, and all other rearrangements were classified as non-productive. Following IMGT convention, CDR3 was defined as the stretch from the second conserved V-encoded cysteine to the conserved J-encoded phenylalanine. The earlier analysis of some 550 of the donors excluded any sequence lacking an unambiguous match to a single V gene segment. In an earlier analysis of 450 to 750 of the donors, a V segment was called functional when productive rearrangements were above 56.7%, and segregating when the standard deviation between donors exceeded 5%. A statistical classification framework was developed to diagnose cytomegalovirus status using the catalog of TCR beta chain sequences. A later analysis assigned V and J genes by comparing TCR nucleotide sequences with IMGT/GENE-DB human TR gene sequences. In a later analysis, CDR3 sequences and most-parsimonious VDJ recombination scenarios were assigned using the TCRdist pipeline. A later analysis defined each TCR beta chain by its CDR3 amino acid sequence plus V-gene family, and excluded reads lacking a unique V-gene family. A later analysis removed several hundred highly shared, low-generation-probability nucleotide sequences to deal with suspected cross-contamination and a sequencing artifact. For each public chain, a later analysis derived a clonal expansion index from normalized ranks of inferred template counts within each repertoire. A later analysis computed generation probabilities with a VDJ recombination model fitted to out-of-frame rearrangements, and checked the results against IGoR. A later analysis scored TCR-TCR, TCR-HLA and TCR-CMV co-occurrence with hypergeometric tests, applying a repertoire-size bias correction to TCR pairs. To estimate false discovery rates, a later analysis permuted the HLA or CMV assignments 20 times. A later analysis grouped co-occurring TCRs with DBSCAN, adding TCRdist sequence similarity when clustering within HLA-allele-positive subsets. Repertoires with fewer than 30,000 or more than 120,000 public chains, plus five repertoires with anomalous nucleotide sharing, were excluded from co-occurrence clustering. TCRdb carries this immuneACCESS record with in-frame sequences only. Its versions omit some clonotypes, under half of them owing to an unresolved V gene in the studies checked, with the rest unexplained. The DNA gave D and trimming, while V, J and clone size come from that table. The sample table holds over 200,000 clones, of which over 65% were seen once. The ten most abundant clones make up around 2.9% of the sample.

The TCR originated in a woman aged 55-70 years in good health and CMV-seropositive. The sequencing input was PBMCs. Here the chain combines TRBV27 and TRBJ2-2; 7 central bases correspond to TRBD2. The base sequence is TGTGCCAGCAGTTTAAGGAGGGGAGGGCCCGCCGGGGAGCTGTTTTTT. Its coded protein is CASSLRRGGPAGELFF.